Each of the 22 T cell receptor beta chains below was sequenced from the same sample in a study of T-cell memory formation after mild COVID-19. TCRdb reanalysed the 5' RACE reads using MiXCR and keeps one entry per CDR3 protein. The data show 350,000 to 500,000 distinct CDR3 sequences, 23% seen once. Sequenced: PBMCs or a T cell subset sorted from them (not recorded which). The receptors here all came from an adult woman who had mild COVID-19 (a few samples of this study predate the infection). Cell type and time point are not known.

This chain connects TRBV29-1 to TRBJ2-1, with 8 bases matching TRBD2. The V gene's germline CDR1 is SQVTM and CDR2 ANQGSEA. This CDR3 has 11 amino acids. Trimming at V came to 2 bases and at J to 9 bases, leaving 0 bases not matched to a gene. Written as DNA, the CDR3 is TGCAGCGTTGAACTAGCGGGTGAGCAGTTCTTC. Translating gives CSVELAGEQFF.

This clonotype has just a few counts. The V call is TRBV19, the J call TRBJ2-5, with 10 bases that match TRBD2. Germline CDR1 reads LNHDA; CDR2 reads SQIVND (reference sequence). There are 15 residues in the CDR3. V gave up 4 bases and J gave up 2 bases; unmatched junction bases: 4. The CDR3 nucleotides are TGTGCCAGTAGTAGTCTAGCGGGGGCGCAAGAGACCCAGTACTTC. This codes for CASSSLAGAQETQYF.

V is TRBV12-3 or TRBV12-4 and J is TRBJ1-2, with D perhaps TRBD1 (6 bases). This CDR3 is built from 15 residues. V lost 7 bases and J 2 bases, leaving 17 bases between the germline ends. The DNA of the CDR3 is TGTGCCAGCACTCTCCGAGGAGGGGGAAACTATGGCTACACCTTC. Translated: CASTLRGGGNYGYTF.

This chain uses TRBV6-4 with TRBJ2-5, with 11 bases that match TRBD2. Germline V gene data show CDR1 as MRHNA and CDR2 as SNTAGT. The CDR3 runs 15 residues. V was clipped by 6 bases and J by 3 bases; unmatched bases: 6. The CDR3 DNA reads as TGTGCCAGCAGAAAGACTAGCGGGGAGAAAGAGACCCAGTACTTC. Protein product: CASRKTSGEKETQYF.

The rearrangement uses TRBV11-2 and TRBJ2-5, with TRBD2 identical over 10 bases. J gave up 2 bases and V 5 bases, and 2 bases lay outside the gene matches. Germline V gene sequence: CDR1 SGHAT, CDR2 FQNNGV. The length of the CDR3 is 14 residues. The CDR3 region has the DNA TGTGCCAGCAGCCGAGCGGGGGGGCAAGAGACCCAGTACTTC. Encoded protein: CASSRAGGQETQYF.

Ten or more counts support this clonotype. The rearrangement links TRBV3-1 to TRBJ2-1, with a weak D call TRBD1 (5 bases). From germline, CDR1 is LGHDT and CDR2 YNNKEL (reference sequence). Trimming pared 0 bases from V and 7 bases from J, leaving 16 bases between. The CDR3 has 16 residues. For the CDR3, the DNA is TGTGCCAGCAGCCAAGATTTTCAGGGAAAGGAGAATGAGCAGTTCTTC. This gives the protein CASSQDFQGKENEQFF.

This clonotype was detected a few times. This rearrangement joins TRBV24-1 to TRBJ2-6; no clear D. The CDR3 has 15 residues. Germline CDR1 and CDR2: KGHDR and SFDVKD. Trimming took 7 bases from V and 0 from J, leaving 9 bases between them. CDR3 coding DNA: TGTGCCACCAGCGCAGGCCTCTCTGGGGCCAACGTCCTGACTTTC. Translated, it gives CATSAGLSGANVLTF.

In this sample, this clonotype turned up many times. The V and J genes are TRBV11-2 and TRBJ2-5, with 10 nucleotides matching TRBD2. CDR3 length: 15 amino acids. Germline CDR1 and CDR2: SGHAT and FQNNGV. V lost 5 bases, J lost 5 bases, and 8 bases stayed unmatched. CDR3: CASSRSGRAGETQYF. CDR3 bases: TGTGCCAGCAGCCGGAGCGGGAGGGCCGGGGAGACCCAGTACTTC.

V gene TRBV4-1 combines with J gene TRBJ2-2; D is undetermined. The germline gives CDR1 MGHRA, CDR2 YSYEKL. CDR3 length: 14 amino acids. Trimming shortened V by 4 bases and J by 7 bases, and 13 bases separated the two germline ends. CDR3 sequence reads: CASSRPPIGGELFF. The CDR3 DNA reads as TGCGCCAGCAGCCGCCCCCCCATAGGCGGGGAGCTGTTTTTT.

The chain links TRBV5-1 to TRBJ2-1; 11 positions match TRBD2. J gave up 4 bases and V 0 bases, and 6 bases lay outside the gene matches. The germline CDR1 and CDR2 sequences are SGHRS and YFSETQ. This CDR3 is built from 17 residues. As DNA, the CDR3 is TGCGCCAGCAGCTTGGTGTCCACTAGCGGGGGTTACAATGAGCAGTTCTTC. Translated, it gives CASSLVSTSGGYNEQFF.

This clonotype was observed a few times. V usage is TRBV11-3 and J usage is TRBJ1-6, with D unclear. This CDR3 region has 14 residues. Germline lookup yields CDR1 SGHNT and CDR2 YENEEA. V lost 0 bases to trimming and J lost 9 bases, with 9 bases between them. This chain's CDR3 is CASSLESAGSPLHF. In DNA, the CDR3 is TGTGCCAGCAGCTTAGAATCCGCAGGTTCACCCCTCCACTTT.

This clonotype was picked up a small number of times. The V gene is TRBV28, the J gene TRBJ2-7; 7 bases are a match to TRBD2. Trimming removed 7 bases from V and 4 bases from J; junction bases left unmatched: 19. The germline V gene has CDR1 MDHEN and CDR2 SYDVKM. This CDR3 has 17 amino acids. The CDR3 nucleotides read TGTGCCAGCACCGCAAGCCCCCTTCCGGGACTAAGATACGAGCAGTACTTC. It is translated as CASTASPLPGLRYEQYF. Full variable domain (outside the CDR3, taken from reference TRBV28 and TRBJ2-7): DVKVTQSSRYLVKRTGEKVFLECVQDMDHENMFWYRQDPGLGLRLIYFSYDVKMKEKGDIPEGYSVSREKKERFSLILESASTNQTSMYLCASTASPLPGLRYEQYFGPGTRLTVT.

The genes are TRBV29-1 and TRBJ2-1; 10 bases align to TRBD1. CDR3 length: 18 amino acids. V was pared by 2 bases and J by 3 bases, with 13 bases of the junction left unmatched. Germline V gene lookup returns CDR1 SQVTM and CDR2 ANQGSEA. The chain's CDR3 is CSVEREFVTGGRYNEQFF. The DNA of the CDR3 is TGCAGCGTTGAAAGGGAGTTTGTGACAGGGGGCCGCTACAATGAGCAGTTCTTC.

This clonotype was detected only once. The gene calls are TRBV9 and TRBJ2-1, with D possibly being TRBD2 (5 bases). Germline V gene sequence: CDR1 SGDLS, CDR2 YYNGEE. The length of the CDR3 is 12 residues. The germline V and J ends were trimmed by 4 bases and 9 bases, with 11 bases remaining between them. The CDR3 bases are TGTGCCAGCAGCCCGAACCGGGGTGAGCAGTTCTTC. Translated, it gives CASSPNRGEQFF.

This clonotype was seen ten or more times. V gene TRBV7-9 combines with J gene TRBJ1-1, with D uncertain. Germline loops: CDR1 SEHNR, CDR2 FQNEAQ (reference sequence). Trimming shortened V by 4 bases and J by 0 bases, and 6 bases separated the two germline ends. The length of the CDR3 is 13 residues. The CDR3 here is CASSSTLNTEAFF. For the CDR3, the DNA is TGTGCCAGCAGCTCCACTCTGAACACTGAAGCTTTCTTT.

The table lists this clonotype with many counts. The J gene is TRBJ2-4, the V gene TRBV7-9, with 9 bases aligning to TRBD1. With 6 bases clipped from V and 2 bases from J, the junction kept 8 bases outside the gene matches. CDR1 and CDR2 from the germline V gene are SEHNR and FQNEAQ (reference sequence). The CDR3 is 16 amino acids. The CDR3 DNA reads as TGTGCCAGCAGTTTACCCGGGACAGGGACCAAAAACATTCAGTACTTC. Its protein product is CASSLPGTGTKNIQYF.

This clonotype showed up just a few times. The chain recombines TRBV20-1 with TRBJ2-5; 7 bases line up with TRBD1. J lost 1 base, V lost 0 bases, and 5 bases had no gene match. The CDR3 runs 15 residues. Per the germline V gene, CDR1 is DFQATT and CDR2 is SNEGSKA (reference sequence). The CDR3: CSARDVGTVQETQYF. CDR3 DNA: TGCAGTGCTAGAGATGTTGGGACAGTCCAAGAGACCCAGTACTTC.

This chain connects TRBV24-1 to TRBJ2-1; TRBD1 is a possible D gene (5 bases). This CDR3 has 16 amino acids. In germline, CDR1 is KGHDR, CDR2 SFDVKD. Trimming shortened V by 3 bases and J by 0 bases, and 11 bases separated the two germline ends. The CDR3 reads CATSDPQGDSYNEQFF. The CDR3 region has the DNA TGTGCCACCAGTGATCCCCAGGGTGACTCCTACAATGAGCAGTTCTTC.

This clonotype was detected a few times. This CDR3 reads CASSLVGQGTASNQPQHF. The CDR3 DNA reads as TGTGCCAGCAGCTTAGTGGGACAGGGGACAGCAAGCAATCAGCCCCAGCATTTT. The V call is TRBV7-8, the J call TRBJ1-5, with TRBD1 matching 10 bases. Losses at the gene ends were 1 base for V and 1 base for J; bases not matched to a gene: 7. The CDR3 consists of 18 residues. From germline, CDR1 is SGHVS and CDR2 FQNEAQ.

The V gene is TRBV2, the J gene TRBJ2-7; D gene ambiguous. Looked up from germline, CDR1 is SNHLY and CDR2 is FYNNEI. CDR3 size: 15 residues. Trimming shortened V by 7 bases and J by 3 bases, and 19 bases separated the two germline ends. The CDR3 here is CASIKEVVPNYEQYF. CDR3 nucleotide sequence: TGTGCCAGCATTAAGGAAGTTGTTCCCAACTACGAGCAGTACTTC.

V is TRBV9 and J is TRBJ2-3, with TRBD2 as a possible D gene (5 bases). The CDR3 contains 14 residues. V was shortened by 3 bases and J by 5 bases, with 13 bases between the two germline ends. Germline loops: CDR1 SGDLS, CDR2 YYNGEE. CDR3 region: CASSDRGSEDTQYF. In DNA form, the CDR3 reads TGTGCCAGCAGCGACCGGGGATCGGAAGATACGCAGTATTTT.

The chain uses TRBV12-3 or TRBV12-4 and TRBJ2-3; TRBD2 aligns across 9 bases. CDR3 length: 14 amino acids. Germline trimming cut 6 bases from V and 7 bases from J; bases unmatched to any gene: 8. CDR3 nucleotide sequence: TGTGCCAGCAGCCACAGCGGGGGGATAAATACGCAGTATTTT. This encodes CASSHSGGINTQYF.